This record covers a single TCR beta chain. Looked up from germline, CDR1 is SGHKS and CDR2 is YYEKEE (reference sequence). This CDR3 region has 16 residues. Trimming cost V 0 bases and J 0 bases, with 10 bases left between them. This record comes from a study of early T cells in non-severe SARS-CoV-2 infection. Study as a whole: Chains stayed unpaired after sequencing of bulk RNA from unsorted whole blood.

Individual cDNA molecules were tagged with unique molecular identifiers. TCRdb processed the 5' RACE reads anew with MiXCR; each CDR3 protein has one entry. The sample lists 60,000 or so distinct CDR3 sequences, about 12% occurring once. This sequence originates from an adult who was a healthcare worker with PCR-confirmed SARS-CoV-2 infection or an uninfected control (not recorded which). The V and J genes are TRBV5-5 and TRBJ2-1; D is possibly TRBD2 (6 bases). Specimen: whole blood. The CDR3 sequence: CASSLGPGSSYNEQFF. In nucleotides, the CDR3 is TGTGCCAGCAGCTTGGGGCCCGGGAGCTCCTACAATGAGCAGTTCTTC.